The 14 T cell receptor beta chains below all came from one sample that was sequenced in a study of blood T cell repertoires in COVID-19 (dated by TCRdb to the early 2020s). The library was made by the immunoSEQ multiplex PCR assay. The table was pulled from immuneACCESS by TCRdb, which kept in-frame rearrangements only. Such tables lose some clones; where checked, under half of the loss comes from unresolved V genes, and the rest has no known cause. Counted in this sample were about 210,000 clones; over 80% of them appeared once. The leading ten clones occupy 9% to 12% of the sample. Sequencing was carried out using PBMCs or T cells enriched from blood (not recorded which). The receptors come from a man between 18 and 35 years old with acute COVID-19.

The chain links TRBV5-1 to TRBJ2-7; TRBD1 agrees at 8 bases. V shed 4 bases and J 12 bases; nucleotides not matched to a gene: 6. Germline lookup yields CDR1 SGHRS and CDR2 YFSETQ. The CDR3 length is 11 residues. CDR3 in DNA: TGCGCCAGCAGCGAGGACAGGGTCCTGTACTTC. Protein product: CASSEDRVLYF.

The chain has TRBV29-1 and TRBJ2-2; D not certain. The CDR3 runs to 15 residues. Trimming shortened V by 2 bases and J by 4 bases, and 14 bases separated the two germline ends. Germline V lookup: CDR1 SQVTM, CDR2 ANQGSEA. Here the CDR3 DNA reads TGCAGCGTTGAATTGGGCGATCTCGGCACCGGGGAGCTGTTTTTT. Its translation: CSVELGDLGTGELFF.

The V call is TRBV19, the J call TRBJ1-4; D not certain. Germline assignment: CDR1 LNHDA and CDR2 SQIVND (reference sequence). V dropped 3 bases and J dropped 5 bases, with 7 bases sitting between them. CDR3 size: 13 residues. The CDR3 region is CASSILTNEKLFF. The CDR3 nucleotides are TGTGCCAGTAGTATTCTCACAAATGAAAAACTGTTTTTT. Complete variable domain (other parts from reference TRBV19 and TRBJ1-4): DGGITQSPKYLFRKEGQNVTLSCEQNLNHDAMYWYRQDPGQGLRLIYYSQIVNDFQKGDIAEGYSVSREKKESFPLTVTSAQKNPTAFYLCASSILTNEKLFFGSGTQLSVL.

This clone was seen a single time. The chain uses TRBV6-6 and TRBJ2-1; 8 bases are a match to TRBD2. This CDR3 is 15 amino acids long. V shed 5 bases, J shed 5 bases, and the junction held 8 bases outside the gene matches. In germline, CDR1 is MNHNY, CDR2 SVGAGI (reference sequence). The CDR3 DNA follows: TGTGCCAGCAGTCCTACCGGGACTAGGAACAATGAGCAGTTCTTC. Encoded protein: CASSPTGTRNNEQFF.

The rearrangement joins TRBV9 to TRBJ1-4; the D gene is possibly TRBD1 (6 bases). The CDR3 is 15 residues long. Germline CDR1 SGDLS, CDR2 YYNGEE. V was cut by 3 bases and J by 3 bases, with 12 bases left in between. The CDR3, as DNA: TGTGCCAGCAGCGGTGCAGGGGATCCTAATGAAAAACTGTTTTTT. Its protein is CASSGAGDPNEKLFF.

The chain employs TRBV6-1 and TRBJ2-1, with 11 bases fitting TRBD2. Unmatched junction bases numbered 1, after V lost 2 bases and J lost 4 bases. This CDR3 comprises 15 residues. Per germline, CDR1 MNHNS and CDR2 SASEGT. As DNA, the CDR3 is TGTGCCAGCAGTGAACTAGCGGGAGGATACAATGAGCAGTTCTTC. Its translation is CASSELAGGYNEQFF.

The chain joins TRBV10-3 to TRBJ2-7; TRBD2 agrees at 7 bases. The CDR3 totals 15 residues. Per germline, CDR1 ENHRY and CDR2 SYGVKD. V trimming: 2 bases; J trimming: 2 bases; junction bases outside the gene matches: 6. CDR3 amino acids: CAISEGVGLTYEQYF. In nucleotides, the CDR3 is TGTGCCATCAGTGAGGGGGTGGGACTAACCTACGAGCAGTACTTC.

The gene calls are TRBV5-4 and TRBJ2-7; 8 nucleotides align to TRBD2. Trimming cost V 5 bases and J 6 bases; bases outside gene matches: 7. The length of the CDR3 is 13 residues. Per germline, CDR1 SGHNT and CDR2 YYREEE (reference sequence). This chain's CDR3 is CASRSSGRAEQYF. The CDR3 DNA follows: TGTGCCAGCAGAAGCAGCGGGAGAGCCGAGCAGTACTTC.

The chain employs TRBV9 and TRBJ1-2; tentative D call: TRBD1 (6 bases). The CDR3 is made up of 13 amino acids. CDR1 and CDR2 from the germline V gene are SGDLS and YYNGEE. Trimming cost V 1 base and J 6 bases, with 10 bases left between them. The CDR3 spells CASSVNRDDGYTF. For the CDR3, the DNA is TGTGCCAGCAGCGTAAACAGGGACGATGGCTACACCTTC.

V usage is TRBV10-3 and J usage is TRBJ1-5; 7 nucleotides align to TRBD1. CDR1 ENHRY and CDR2 SYGVKD come from the germline V gene. Trimming at V came to 6 bases and at J to 2 bases, leaving 4 bases not matched to a gene. The CDR3 has 14 residues. CDR3 residues: CAIRQGTGNQPQHF. Written as DNA, the CDR3 is TGTGCCATCAGACAGGGGACTGGCAATCAGCCCCAGCATTTT.

The V gene is TRBV27, the J gene TRBJ2-1; 7 positions agree with TRBD1. The CDR3 spans 14 residues. Germline V CDR1 and CDR2: MNHEY, SMNVEV (reference sequence). Unmatched junction bases numbered 8, after V lost 5 bases and J lost 7 bases. The CDR3: CASSPLRGLNEQFF. The CDR3 nucleotides are TGTGCCAGCAGTCCACTCAGGGGGTTAAATGAGCAGTTCTTC.

The rearrangement uses TRBV21-1 and TRBJ1-2; TRBD1 is taken as the D call from the table, unchecked against the DNA. TRBV21-1 is designated a pseudogene. The CDR3 sequence is 15 residues long. The CDR3 DNA reads TGTGCCAGCAGCACCCCTACAGGGGGTCACTATGGCTACACCTTC. Translation: CASSTPTGGHYGYTF.

The chain employs TRBV6-5 and TRBJ1-4; 8 bases match TRBD1. The CDR3 covers 14 residues. Germline assignment: CDR1 MNHEY and CDR2 SVGAGI. V was pared by 6 bases and J by 8 bases, with 8 bases of the junction left unmatched. The CDR3 nucleotides are TGTGCCAGCAGCCTGGGACAGGAGGAGGAAAAACTGTTTTTT. Translation: CASSLGQEEEKLFF.

This chain's CDR3 is CASRAPNSPLHF. CDR3 nucleotides: TGTGCCAGCAGGGCCCCCAATTCACCCCTCCACTTT. This chain links TRBV28 with TRBJ1-6, with D uncertain. V was cut by 6 bases and J by 7 bases, with 7 bases left in between. The length of the CDR3 is 12 residues. Germline values: CDR1 MDHEN, CDR2 SYDVKM.